The next 5 T cell receptor beta chains were all read from a single sample in a study of cytomegalovirus exposure and HLA in healthy donors. Clones were read by immunoSEQ multiplex PCR, and TCRdb kept only the in-frame ones, dropping some. There are fewer than 350,000 clones in the sample; approximately 90% occur only once, and approximately 0.95% lies in the top ten. The sequenced material came from PBMCs. The receptors derive from a woman aged 18-35 years in good health and CMV-seronegative.

The chain links TRBV29-1 to TRBJ2-5; 9 nucleotides align to TRBD1. V shed 6 bases, J shed 4 bases, and the junction held 9 bases outside the gene matches. In germline, CDR1 is SQVTM, CDR2 ANQGSEA. The CDR3 sequence is 14 residues long. The DNA for the CDR3 is TGCAGCGTAAACCGACAGGGGGTAGGAGAGACCCAGTACTTC. Translation gives CSVNRQGVGETQYF.

This rearrangement joins TRBV27 to TRBJ2-5; 7 bases line up with TRBD1. The CDR3 spans 15 residues. Trimming at V came to 6 bases and at J to 5 bases, leaving 12 bases not matched to a gene. Germline CDR1 reads MNHEY; CDR2 reads SMNVEV (reference sequence). CDR3 coding DNA: TGTGCCAGCAGGGAGACCGGAAGGGGGCGGGAGACCCAGTACTTC. Translating gives CASRETGRGRETQYF.

The chain employs TRBV27 and TRBJ2-7; TRBD2 aligns across 10 bases. Trimming at V came to 4 bases and at J to 0 bases, leaving 9 bases not matched to a gene. Germline CDR1 MNHEY, CDR2 SMNVEV (reference sequence). This CDR3 contains 17 residues. The CDR3 nucleotides are TGTGCCAGCAGTTCTGTCACTAGCGGGGACAGCTCCTACGAGCAGTACTTC. Amino acid sequence: CASSSVTSGDSSYEQYF.

The CDR3 DNA reads TGCGCCAGCAGCCAAGAAACCGGGAGGACCTACGAGCAGTACTTC. Its protein product is CASSQETGRTYEQYF. The chain carries TRBV4-1 and TRBJ2-7, with TRBD2 matching 7 bases. The junction had 4 bases not matched to a gene; V was cut back by 0 bases and J by 2 bases. The germline V gene has CDR1 MGHRA and CDR2 YSYEKL. The CDR3 is 15 amino acids.

V is TRBV15 and J is TRBJ1-5; D is uncertain. This CDR3 spans 16 amino acids. From germline, CDR1 is LNHNV and CDR2 YYDKDF (reference sequence). V was clipped by 0 bases and J by 6 bases, with 15 bases between them. The CDR3 sequence is CATSRDLSGSSQPQHF. Here the CDR3 DNA reads TGTGCCACCAGCAGAGATTTATCGGGTAGTAGTCAGCCCCAGCATTTT.